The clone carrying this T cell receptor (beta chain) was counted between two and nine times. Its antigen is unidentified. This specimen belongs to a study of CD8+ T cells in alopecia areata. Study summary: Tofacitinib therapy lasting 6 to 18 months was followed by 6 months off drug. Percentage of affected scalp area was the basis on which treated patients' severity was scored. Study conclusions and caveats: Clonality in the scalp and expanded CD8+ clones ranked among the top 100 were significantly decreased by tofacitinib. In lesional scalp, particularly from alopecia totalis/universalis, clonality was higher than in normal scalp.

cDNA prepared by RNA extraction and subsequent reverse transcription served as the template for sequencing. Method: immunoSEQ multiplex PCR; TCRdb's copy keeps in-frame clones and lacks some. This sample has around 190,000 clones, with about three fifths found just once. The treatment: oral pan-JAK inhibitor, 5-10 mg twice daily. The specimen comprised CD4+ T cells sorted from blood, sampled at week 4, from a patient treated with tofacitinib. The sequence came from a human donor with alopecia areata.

CDR3 protein: CSVAGGVTSGSTDTQYF. CDR3 nucleotide sequence: TGCAGCGTTGCGGGGGGGGTGACTAGCGGGAGCACAGATACGCAGTATTTT. This chain connects TRBV29-1 to TRBJ2-3, with 10 bases aligning to TRBD2. With 4 bases clipped from V and 0 bases from J, the junction kept 10 bases outside the gene matches. Germline assignment: CDR1 SQVTM and CDR2 ANQGSEA. This CDR3 is 17 amino acids long.